This T cell receptor beta chain was documented in a study of beta chain features in type 1 diabetes. The CDR3 loop spans 14 amino acids. Trimming cost V 7 bases and J 7 bases, with 14 bases left between them. CDR1 is MNHEY, CDR2 SVGAGI, per germline. Turning to this clone: As yet, its antigen is unknown.

Study-wide results and caveats: In cDNA sequencing, cells with high TCR expression could be over-represented.

Expressed TCRB transcripts were sequenced because the entire RNA isolate underwent reverse transcription. Sequencing used immunoSEQ multiplex PCR; TCRdb keeps in-frame clones, though not all of them. This sample has 120,000 to 150,000 clones, with more than 9% found just once. V usage is TRBV6-5 and J usage is TRBJ1-6; D is unresolved. Material: naive CD4+ T cells from blood. The sequence derives from a man aged 18 to 29 in good health. In DNA, the CDR3 is TGTGCCAGCACCGTGGGGAGGGCGAATTCACCCCTCCACTTT. The encoded protein is CASTVGRANSPLHF.